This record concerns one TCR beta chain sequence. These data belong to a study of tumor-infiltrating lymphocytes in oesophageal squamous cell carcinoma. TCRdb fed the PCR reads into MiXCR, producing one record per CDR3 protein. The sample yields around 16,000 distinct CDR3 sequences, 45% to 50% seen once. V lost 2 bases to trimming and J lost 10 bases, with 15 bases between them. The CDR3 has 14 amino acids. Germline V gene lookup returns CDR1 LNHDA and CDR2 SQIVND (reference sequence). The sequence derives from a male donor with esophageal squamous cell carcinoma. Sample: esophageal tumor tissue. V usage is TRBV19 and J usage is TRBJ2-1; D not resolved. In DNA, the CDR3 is TGTGCCAGTAGTATACCGGGCAGGAACTACGAGCAGTTCTTC. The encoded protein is CASSIPGRNYEQFF.